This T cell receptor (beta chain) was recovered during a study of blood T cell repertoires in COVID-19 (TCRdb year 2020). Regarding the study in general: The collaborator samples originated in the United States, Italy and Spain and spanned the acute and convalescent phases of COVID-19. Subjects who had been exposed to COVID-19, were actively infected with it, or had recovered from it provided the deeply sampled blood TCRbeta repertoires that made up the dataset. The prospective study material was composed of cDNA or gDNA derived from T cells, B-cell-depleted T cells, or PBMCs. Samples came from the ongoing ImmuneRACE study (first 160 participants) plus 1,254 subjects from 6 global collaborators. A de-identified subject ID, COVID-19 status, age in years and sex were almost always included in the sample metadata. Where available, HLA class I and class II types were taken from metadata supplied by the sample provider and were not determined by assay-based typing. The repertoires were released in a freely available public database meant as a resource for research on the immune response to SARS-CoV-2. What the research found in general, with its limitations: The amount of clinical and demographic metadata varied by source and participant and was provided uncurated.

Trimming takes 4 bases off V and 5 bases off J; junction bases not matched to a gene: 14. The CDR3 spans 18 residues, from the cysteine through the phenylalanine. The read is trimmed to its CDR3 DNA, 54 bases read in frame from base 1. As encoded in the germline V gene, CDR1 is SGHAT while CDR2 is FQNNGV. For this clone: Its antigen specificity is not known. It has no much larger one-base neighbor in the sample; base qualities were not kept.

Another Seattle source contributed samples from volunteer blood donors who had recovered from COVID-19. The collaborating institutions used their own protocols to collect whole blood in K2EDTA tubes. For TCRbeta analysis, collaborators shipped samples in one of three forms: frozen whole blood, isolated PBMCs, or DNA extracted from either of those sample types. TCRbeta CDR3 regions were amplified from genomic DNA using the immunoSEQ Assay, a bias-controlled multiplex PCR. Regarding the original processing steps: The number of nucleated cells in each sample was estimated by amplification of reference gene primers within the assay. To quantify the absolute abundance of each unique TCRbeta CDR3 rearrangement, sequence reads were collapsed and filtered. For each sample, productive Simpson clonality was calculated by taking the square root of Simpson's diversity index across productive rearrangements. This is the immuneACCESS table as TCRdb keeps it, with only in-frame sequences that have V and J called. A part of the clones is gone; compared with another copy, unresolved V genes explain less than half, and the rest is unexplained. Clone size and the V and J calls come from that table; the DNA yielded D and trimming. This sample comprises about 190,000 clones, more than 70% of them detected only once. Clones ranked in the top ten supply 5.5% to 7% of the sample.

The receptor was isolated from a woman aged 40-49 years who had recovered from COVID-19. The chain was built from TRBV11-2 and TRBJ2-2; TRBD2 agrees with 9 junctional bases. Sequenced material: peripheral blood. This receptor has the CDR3 CASSSPPGTSQGTGELFF. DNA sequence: TGTGCCAGCAGCTCGCCCCCGGGGACTAGCCAGGGTACCGGGGAGCTGTTTTTT.